The 17 T cell receptor beta chains listed next were all sequenced from one sample in a study of blood T cells in healthy people across ages. A J-beta primer mix and a sample-barcoded 5' primer were used in a second PCR of about 7 to 12 cycles. One entry per CDR3 protein, called by TCRdb with MiXCR from the 5' RACE reads. The sample records 1.8 million or so distinct CDR3 sequences, 30% to 40% being singletons. Source material: blood. Receptors originate from a human donor in good health.

V gene TRBV7-9 combines with J gene TRBJ1-2; D ambiguous. Germline assignment: CDR1 SEHNR and CDR2 FQNEAQ (reference sequence). The CDR3 loop spans 15 amino acids. Trimming took 5 bases from V and 1 from J, leaving 14 bases between them. CDR3 sequence: CASSATRPSNYGYTF. The CDR3 region has the DNA TGTGCCAGCAGCGCCACTAGACCAAGTAACTATGGCTACACCTTC.

This rearrangement joins TRBV7-2 to TRBJ2-5; D is unresolved. The CDR3 spans 15 residues. Germline CDR1 reads SGHTA; CDR2 reads FQGNSA. The V end lost 4 bases, the J end lost 1 base, and 13 bases lay between the germline ends. CDR3 sequence: CASSSDSAPQETQYF. The CDR3 DNA follows: TGTGCCAGCAGCTCCGACTCCGCCCCCCAAGAGACCCAGTACTTC.

This clonotype was observed a handful of times. The genes are TRBV7-2 and TRBJ2-7, with 8 bases that match TRBD1. The CDR3 has 13 residues. Germline loops: CDR1 SGHTA, CDR2 FQGNSA. Trimming took 7 bases from V and 3 from J; bases not matched to a gene: 5. The CDR3 DNA is TGTGCCAGCAACCAGGGGGCTGACTACGAGCAGTACTTC. It codes for CASNQGADYEQYF.

CDR3 region: CASSPDRGLPYEQYF. In DNA, the CDR3 is TGTGCCAGCAGTCCAGACAGGGGGCTTCCGTACGAGCAGTACTTC. The rearrangement joins TRBV27 to TRBJ2-7; the match to TRBD1 covers 10 bases. V lost 5 bases, J lost 4 bases, and 8 bases stayed unmatched. Germline CDR1 and CDR2: MNHEY and SMNVEV (reference sequence). The length of the CDR3 is 15 residues.

The chain links TRBV7-2 to TRBJ1-6, with no clear D. Germline V gives CDR1 SGHTA, CDR2 FQGNSA. The CDR3 contains 13 residues. V gave up 2 bases and J gave up 10 bases, with 9 bases separating them. CDR3 loop: CASSLSQISPLHF. In DNA form, the CDR3 reads TGTGCCAGCAGCTTATCACAAATATCACCCCTCCACTTT.

Turning to this clonotype: The junction departs from germline at one end; a sequencing error may be responsible. The genes are TRBV27 and TRBJ1-5; D remains ambiguous. Germline CDR1 reads MNHEY; CDR2 reads SMNVEV (reference sequence). This CDR3 is built from 13 residues. CDR3 coding DNA: TGTGCCAGCAGGTATGGAAGCAATCGGCCCCAGCATTTT. As protein: CASRYGSNRPQHF.

This clonotype was seen more than once but under ten times. V gene TRBV7-2 combines with J gene TRBJ2-6; D remains unclear. V was shortened by 7 bases and J by 3 bases, with 10 bases between the two germline ends. CDR1 is SGHTA, CDR2 FQGNSA, per germline. The CDR3 sequence is 14 residues long. CDR3 in amino acids: CASIVDVGANVLTF. CDR3 coding DNA: TGTGCCAGCATTGTTGATGTTGGGGCCAACGTCCTGACTTTC.

The chain has TRBV9 and TRBJ1-2; D unresolved. Germline assignment: CDR1 SGDLS and CDR2 YYNGEE. The CDR3 runs 13 residues. Between the trimmed V and J ends, which lost 1 base and 9 bases, there was a span of 13 bases. CDR3 residues: CASSVNYLASYTF. CDR3 nucleotide sequence: TGTGCCAGCAGCGTAAATTATCTCGCGAGCTACACCTTC.

Regarding this clonotype: The junction and the germline gene differ at one end; a read error may be behind it. V usage is TRBV2 and J usage is TRBJ2-4; D is ambiguous. This CDR3 is 14 amino acids long. CDR1 SNHLY and CDR2 FYNNEI come from the germline V gene. The chain's CDR3 is CTSSLRALRWIQYF. CDR3 in DNA: TGTACCAGCAGCCTTCGGGCCTTAAGGTGGATTCAGTACTTC.

This clonotype was detected only a few times. This chain joins TRBV11-3 and TRBJ2-1; perhaps TRBD2 as D (5 bases). Germline loops: CDR1 SGHNT, CDR2 YENEEA. The CDR3 extends over 14 amino acids. Trimming removed 7 bases from V and 9 bases from J, with 19 bases in between. The CDR3 region is CASKNGGLGVEQFF. The DNA for the CDR3 is TGTGCCAGCAAAAACGGTGGACTCGGCGTTGAGCAGTTCTTC.

CDR3 protein: CSAMGTDLAKNIQYF. The CDR3 DNA follows: TGCAGTGCTATGGGGACAGATCTAGCCAAAAACATTCAGTACTTC. J is TRBJ2-4 and V is TRBV20-1, with 7 bases fitting TRBD1. The junction had 6 bases not matched to a gene; V was cut back by 4 bases and J by 0 bases. The CDR3 extends over 15 amino acids. Germline lookup yields CDR1 DFQATT and CDR2 SNEGSKA (reference sequence).

J is TRBJ2-1 and V is TRBV11-1; 12 nucleotides match TRBD2. The CDR3 runs to 13 residues. Germline V gene data show CDR1 as SGHAT and CDR2 as FQDESV (reference sequence). The V gene end was trimmed by 4 bases and the J gene end by 14 bases; junction bases not matched to a gene: 6. The chain's CDR3 is CASSSSGGASEFF. CDR3 coding DNA: TGTGCCAGCAGCTCTAGCGGGGGGGCTTCGGAGTTCTTC. The full variable domain, completed using reference TRBV11-1 and TRBJ2-1, is EAEVAQSPRYKITEKSQAVAFWCDPISGHATLYWYRQILGQGPELLVQFQDESVVDDSQLPKDRFSAERLKGVDSTLKIQPAELGDSAMYLCASSSSGGASEFFGPGTRLTVL.

V is TRBV9 and J is TRBJ2-1; 12 nucleotides align to TRBD2. CDR1 is SGDLS and CDR2 is YYNGEE in the germline V gene. This CDR3 spans 16 amino acids. The V gene end was trimmed by 4 bases and the J gene end by 4 bases; junction bases not matched to a gene: 6. The chain's CDR3 is CASSILAGGSYNEQFF. In DNA, the CDR3 is TGTGCCAGCAGCATTCTAGCGGGGGGGTCGTACAATGAGCAGTTCTTC.

This clonotype was seen once. The gene calls are TRBV7-9 and TRBJ2-7, with TRBD1 identical over 10 bases. V was pared by 0 bases and J by 0 bases, with 8 bases of the junction left unmatched. Germline lookup yields CDR1 SEHNR and CDR2 FQNEAQ (reference sequence). The CDR3 is 18 amino acids. CDR3 residues: CASSLAGQGEFPSYEQYF. CDR3 bases: TGTGCCAGCAGCTTAGCCGGACAGGGGGAATTTCCCTCCTACGAGCAGTACTTC.

The V and J genes are TRBV5-5 and TRBJ2-4, with D unresolved. Per germline, CDR1 SGHKS and CDR2 YYEKEE (reference sequence). The CDR3 contains 13 residues. The V end was cut by 1 base, the J end by 7 bases, with 9 bases between. The chain's CDR3 is CASSLSDLNIQYF. CDR3 nucleotides: TGTGCCAGCAGCTTGTCGGATTTGAACATTCAGTACTTC.

This clonotype was seen a handful of times. The rearrangement uses TRBV4-3 and TRBJ2-5, with 12 bases fitting TRBD2. This CDR3 has 16 amino acids. V gave up 2 bases and J gave up 1 base; unmatched junction bases: 2. CDR1 and CDR2 from the germline V gene are LGHNA and YSLEER. DNA of the CDR3: TGCGCCAGCAGCCAAACTAGCGGGGGGATCCAAGAGACCCAGTACTTC. It yields the protein CASSQTSGGIQETQYF.

This rearrangement joins TRBV7-9 to TRBJ2-5; D is ambiguous. The CDR3 contains 15 residues. The V end lost 5 bases, the J end lost 1 base, and 14 bases lay between the germline ends. Germline V lookup: CDR1 SEHNR, CDR2 FQNEAQ (reference sequence). CDR3 region: CASSLGWSVQETQYF. The CDR3 bases are TGTGCCAGCAGCCTAGGTTGGAGCGTCCAAGAGACCCAGTACTTC.